This T cell receptor beta chain was captured in a study of blood T cell repertoires in COVID-19. This CDR3 has 15 residues. Germline V gene data show CDR1 as LNHDA and CDR2 as SQIVND (reference sequence). Trimming removed 3 bases at V and 7 bases at J, with 18 bases between. In the original analysis: Estimation of nucleated cell counts was performed using reference gene primer amplification. TCRdb keeps only in-frame clones here, not all; method: immunoSEQ multiplex PCR. The V and J calls and clone size were taken over from that table, and D and trimming were inferred from the DNA. Of approximately 140,000 clones in the sample, 87% were seen once.

V usage is TRBV19 and J usage is TRBJ1-1; possible D gene TRBD1, 6 bases. This receptor was taken from a woman aged 55-69 years with active or convalescent COVID-19. Sequencing was done on a sample of peripheral blood. The CDR3 loop is CASSIGGQAGVEAFF. In nucleotides, the CDR3 is TGTGCCAGTAGTATTGGGGGGCAGGCGGGAGTTGAAGCTTTCTTT.